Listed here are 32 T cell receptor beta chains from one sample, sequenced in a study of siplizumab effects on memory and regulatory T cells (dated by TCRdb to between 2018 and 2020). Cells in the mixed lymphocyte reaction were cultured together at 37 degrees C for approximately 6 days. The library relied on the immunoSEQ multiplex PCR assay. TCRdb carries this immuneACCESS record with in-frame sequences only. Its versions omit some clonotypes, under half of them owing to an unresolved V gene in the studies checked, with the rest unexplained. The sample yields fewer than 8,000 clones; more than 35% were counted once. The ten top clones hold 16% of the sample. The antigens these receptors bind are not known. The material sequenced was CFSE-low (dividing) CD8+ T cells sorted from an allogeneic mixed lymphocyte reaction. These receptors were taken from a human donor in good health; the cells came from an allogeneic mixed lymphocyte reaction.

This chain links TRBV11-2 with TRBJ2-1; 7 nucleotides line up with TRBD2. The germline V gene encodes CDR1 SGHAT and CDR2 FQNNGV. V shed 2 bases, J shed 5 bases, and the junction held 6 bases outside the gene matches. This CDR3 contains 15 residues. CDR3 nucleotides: TGTGCCAGCAGCTTATGGGCGGGAGATGACAATGAGCAGTTCTTC. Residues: CASSLWAGDDNEQFF.

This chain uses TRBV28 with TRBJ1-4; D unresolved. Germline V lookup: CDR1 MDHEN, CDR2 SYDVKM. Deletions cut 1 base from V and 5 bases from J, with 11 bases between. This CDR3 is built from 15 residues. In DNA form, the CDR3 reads TGTGCCAGCAGTTTATATGCCGGGTCCAATGAAAAACTGTTTTTT. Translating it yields CASSLYAGSNEKLFF.

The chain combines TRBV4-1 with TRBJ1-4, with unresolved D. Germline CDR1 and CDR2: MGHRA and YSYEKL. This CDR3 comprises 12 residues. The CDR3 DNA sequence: TGCGCATACAAAGCAACTAATGAAAAACTGTTTTTT. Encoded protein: CAYKATNEKLFF.

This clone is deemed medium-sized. DNA for the CDR3: TGCAGCGTCGAGTCGCAGAACACCGGGGAGCTGTTTTTT. Protein sequence: CSVESQNTGELFF. The V call is TRBV29-1, the J call TRBJ2-2; D is undetermined. CDR1 is SQVTM, CDR2 ANQGSEA, per germline. V dropped 6 bases and J dropped 1 base, with 9 bases sitting between them. This CDR3 is 13 amino acids long.

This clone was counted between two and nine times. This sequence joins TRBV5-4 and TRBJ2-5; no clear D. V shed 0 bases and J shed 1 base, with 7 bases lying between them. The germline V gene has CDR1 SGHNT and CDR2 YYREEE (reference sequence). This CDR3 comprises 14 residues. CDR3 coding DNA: TGTGCCAGCAGCTTGGGGCGGTCCCAAGAGACCCAGTACTTC. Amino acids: CASSLGRSQETQYF.

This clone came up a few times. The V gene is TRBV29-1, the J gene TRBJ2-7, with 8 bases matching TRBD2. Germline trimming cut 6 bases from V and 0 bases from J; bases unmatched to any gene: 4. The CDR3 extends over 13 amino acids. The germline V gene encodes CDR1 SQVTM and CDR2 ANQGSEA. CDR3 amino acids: CSVRLANSYEQYF. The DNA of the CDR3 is TGCAGCGTCCGACTAGCGAACTCCTACGAGCAGTACTTC.

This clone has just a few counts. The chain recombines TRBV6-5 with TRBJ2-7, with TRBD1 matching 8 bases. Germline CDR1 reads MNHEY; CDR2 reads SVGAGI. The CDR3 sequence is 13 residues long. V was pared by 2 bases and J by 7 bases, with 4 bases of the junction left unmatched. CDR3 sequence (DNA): TGTGCCAGCAGTTACCAGGGGGCGGGGGAGCAGTACTTC. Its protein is CASSYQGAGEQYF.

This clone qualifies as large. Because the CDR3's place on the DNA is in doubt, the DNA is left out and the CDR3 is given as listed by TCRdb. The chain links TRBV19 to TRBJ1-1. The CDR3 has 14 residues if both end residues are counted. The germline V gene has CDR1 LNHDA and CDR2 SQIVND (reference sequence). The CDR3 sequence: CASSTSAYVTEAFF.

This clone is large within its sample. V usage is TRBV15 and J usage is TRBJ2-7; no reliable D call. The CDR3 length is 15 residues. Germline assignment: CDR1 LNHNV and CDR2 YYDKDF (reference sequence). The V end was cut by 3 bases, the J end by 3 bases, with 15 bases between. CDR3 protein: CATSSQTPVGYEQYF. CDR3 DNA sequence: TGTGCCACCAGCAGCCAGACCCCAGTGGGCTACGAGCAGTACTTC.

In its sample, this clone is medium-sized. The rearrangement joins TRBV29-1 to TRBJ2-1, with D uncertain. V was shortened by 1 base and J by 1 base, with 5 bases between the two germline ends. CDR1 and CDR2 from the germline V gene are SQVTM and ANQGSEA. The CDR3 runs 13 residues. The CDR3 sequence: CSVEGLSYNEQFF. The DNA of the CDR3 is TGCAGCGTTGAAGGGTTGTCCTACAATGAGCAGTTCTTC.

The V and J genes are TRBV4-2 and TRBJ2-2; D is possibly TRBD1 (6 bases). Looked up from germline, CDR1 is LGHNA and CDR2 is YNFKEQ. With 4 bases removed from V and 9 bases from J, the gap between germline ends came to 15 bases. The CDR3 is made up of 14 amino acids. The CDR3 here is CASSPTGNSWELFF. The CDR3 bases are TGTGCCAGCAGCCCTACAGGGAATAGCTGGGAGCTGTTTTTT.

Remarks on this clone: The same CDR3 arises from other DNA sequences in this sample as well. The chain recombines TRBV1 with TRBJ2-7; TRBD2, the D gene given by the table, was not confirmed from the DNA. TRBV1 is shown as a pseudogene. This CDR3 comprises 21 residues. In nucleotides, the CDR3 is TGCACCAGCAGCGGTGACCCCGGGGGAAAAGATGTGGGACCCCCCTTTTACGAGCAGTACTTC. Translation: CTSSGDPGGKDVGPPFYEQYF.

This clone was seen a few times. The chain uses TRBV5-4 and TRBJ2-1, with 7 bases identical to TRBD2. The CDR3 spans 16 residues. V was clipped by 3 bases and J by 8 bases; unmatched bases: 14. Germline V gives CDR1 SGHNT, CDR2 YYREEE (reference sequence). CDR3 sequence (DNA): TGTGCCAGCAGCTCGTTAACCGGGACCCGGGGGGATGAGCAGTTCTTC. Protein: CASSSLTGTRGDEQFF.

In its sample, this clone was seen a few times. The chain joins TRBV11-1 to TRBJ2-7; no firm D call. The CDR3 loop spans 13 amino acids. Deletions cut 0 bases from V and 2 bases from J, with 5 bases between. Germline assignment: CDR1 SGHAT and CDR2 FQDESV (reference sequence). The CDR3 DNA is TGTGCCAGCAGCTTAGCGGGGACCTACGAGCAGTACTTC. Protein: CASSLAGTYEQYF.

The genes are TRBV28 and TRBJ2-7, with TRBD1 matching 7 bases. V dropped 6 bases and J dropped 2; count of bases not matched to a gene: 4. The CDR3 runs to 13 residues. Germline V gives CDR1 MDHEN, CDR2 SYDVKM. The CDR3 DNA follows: TGTGCCAGCAGGTACACAGGGGCCTACGAGCAGTACTTC. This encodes CASRYTGAYEQYF.

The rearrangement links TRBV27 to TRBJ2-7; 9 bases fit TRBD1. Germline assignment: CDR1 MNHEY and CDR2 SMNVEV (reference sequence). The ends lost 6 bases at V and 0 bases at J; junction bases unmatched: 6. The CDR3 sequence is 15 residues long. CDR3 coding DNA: TGTGCCAGCAGCCTCGGGACAGGGAGCTCCTACGAGCAGTACTTC. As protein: CASSLGTGSSYEQYF.

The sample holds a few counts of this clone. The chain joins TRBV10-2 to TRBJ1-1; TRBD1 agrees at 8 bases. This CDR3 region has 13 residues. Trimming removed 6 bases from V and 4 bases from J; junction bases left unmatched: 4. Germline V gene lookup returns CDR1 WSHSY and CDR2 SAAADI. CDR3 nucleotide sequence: TGCGCCAGCAGATTAACAGGGGGCACTGAAGCTTTCTTT. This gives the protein CASRLTGGTEAFF.

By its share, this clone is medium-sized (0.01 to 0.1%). Here the CDR3 reads CASSVGSGMSEQYF. In nucleotides, the CDR3 is TGTGCCAGCAGCGTAGGTAGTGGGATGAGCGAGCAGTACTTC. This chain connects TRBV9 to TRBJ2-7; D is undetermined. The germline gives CDR1 SGDLS, CDR2 YYNGEE. Deletions cut 0 bases from V and 6 bases from J, with 13 bases between. This CDR3 region has 14 residues.

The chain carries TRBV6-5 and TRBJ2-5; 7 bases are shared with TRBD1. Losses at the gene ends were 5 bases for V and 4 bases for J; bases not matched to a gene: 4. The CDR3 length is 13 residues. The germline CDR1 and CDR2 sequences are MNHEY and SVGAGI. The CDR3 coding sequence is TGTGCCAGCAGTGGGACAGATCTAGAGACCCAGTACTTC. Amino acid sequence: CASSGTDLETQYF.

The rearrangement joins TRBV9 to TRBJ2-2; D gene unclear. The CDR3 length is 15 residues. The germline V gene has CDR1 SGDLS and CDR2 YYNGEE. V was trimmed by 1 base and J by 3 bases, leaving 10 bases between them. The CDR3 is CASSVSPRDTGELFF. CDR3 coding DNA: TGTGCCAGCAGCGTAAGCCCTAGAGACACCGGGGAGCTGTTTTTT.

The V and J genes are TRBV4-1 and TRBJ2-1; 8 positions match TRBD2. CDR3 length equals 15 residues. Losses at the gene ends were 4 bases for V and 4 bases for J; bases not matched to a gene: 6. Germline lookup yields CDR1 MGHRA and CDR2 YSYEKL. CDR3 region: CASSLIAGRYNEQFF. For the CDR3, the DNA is TGCGCCAGCAGCCTAATAGCGGGGCGATACAATGAGCAGTTCTTC.

The CDR3 reads CASSSLGSGKDTGELFF. The CDR3 coding sequence is TGTGCCAGCAGCTCATTGGGTAGCGGGAAGGACACCGGGGAGCTGTTTTTT. The chain couples TRBV7-3 to TRBJ2-2; 8 bases are shared with TRBD2. The CDR3 loop spans 17 amino acids. V shed 4 bases and J 3 bases; nucleotides not matched to a gene: 10. Germline V gene lookup returns CDR1 SGHTA and CDR2 FQGTGA.

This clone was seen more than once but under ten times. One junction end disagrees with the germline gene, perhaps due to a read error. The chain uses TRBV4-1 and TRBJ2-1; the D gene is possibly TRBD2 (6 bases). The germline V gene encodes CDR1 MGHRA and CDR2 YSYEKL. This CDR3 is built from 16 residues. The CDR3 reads CASSQEAEVAAHEQFF. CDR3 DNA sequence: TGTGCCAGCAGCCAAGAAGCCGAGGTAGCGGCCCATGAGCAGTTCTTC.

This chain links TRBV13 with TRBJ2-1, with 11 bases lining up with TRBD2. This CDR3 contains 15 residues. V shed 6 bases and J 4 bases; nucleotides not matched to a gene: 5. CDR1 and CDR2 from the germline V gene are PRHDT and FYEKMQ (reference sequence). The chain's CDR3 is CASSLGTSGYNEQFF. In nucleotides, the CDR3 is TGTGCCAGCAGTTTGGGGACTAGCGGATACAATGAGCAGTTCTTC.

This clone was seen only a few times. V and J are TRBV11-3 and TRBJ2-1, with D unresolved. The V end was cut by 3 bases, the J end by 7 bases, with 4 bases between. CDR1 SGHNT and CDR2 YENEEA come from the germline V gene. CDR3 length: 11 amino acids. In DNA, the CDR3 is TGTGCCAGCAGCTTGGGGAATGAGCAGTTCTTC. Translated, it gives CASSLGNEQFF.

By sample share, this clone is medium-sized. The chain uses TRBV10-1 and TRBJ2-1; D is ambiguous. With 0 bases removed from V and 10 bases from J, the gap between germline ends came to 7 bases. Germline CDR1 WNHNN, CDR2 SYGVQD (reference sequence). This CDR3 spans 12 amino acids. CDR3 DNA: TGCGCCAGCAGTGAGTCGTATGGAGAGCAGTTCTTC. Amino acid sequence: CASSESYGEQFF.

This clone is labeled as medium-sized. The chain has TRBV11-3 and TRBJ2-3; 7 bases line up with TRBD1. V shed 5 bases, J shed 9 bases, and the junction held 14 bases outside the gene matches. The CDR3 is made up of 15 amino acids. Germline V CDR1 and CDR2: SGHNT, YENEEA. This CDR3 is CASSLTGTASETQYF. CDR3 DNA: TGTGCCAGCAGCCTTACCGGGACAGCGAGTGAAACGCAGTATTTT.

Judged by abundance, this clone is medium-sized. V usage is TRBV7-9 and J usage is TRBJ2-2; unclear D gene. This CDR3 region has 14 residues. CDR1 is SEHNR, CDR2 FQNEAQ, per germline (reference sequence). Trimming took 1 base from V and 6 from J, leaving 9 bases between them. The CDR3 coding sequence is TGTGCCAGCAGCTTAGTTCGTACCTCCGGGGAGCTGTTTTTT. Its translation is CASSLVRTSGELFF.

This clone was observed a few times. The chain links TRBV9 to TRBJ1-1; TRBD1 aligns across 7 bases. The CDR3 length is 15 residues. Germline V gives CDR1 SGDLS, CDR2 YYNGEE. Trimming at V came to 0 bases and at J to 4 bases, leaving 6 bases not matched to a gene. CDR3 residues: CASSVGSRGSTEAFF. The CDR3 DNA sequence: TGTGCCAGCAGCGTAGGTAGCAGGGGGTCCACTGAAGCTTTCTTT.

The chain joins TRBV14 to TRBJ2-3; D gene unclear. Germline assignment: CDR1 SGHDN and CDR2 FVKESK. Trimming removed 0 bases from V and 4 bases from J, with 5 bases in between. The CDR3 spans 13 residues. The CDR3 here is CASSQDRSDTQYF. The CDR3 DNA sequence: TGTGCCAGCAGCCAAGATCGGTCAGATACGCAGTATTTT. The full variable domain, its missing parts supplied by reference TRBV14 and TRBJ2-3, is EAGVTQFPSHSVIEKGQTVTLRCDPISGHDNLYWYRRVMGKEIKFLLHFVKESKQDESGMPNNRFLAERTGGTYSTLKVQPAELEDSGVYFCASSQDRSDTQYFGPGTRLTVL.

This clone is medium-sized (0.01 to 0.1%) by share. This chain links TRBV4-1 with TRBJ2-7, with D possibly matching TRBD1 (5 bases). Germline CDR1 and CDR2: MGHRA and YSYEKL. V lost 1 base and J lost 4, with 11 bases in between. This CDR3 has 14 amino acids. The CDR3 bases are TGCGCCAGCAGCCAAGTTCAGGGCCGATACGAGCAGTACTTC. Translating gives CASSQVQGRYEQYF.

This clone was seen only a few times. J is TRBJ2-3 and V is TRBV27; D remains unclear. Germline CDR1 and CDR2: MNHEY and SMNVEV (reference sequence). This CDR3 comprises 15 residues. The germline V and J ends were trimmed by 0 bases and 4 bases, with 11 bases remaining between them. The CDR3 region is CASSLSLSDADTQYF. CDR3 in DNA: TGTGCCAGCAGTTTATCTCTTTCCGACGCAGATACGCAGTATTTT.